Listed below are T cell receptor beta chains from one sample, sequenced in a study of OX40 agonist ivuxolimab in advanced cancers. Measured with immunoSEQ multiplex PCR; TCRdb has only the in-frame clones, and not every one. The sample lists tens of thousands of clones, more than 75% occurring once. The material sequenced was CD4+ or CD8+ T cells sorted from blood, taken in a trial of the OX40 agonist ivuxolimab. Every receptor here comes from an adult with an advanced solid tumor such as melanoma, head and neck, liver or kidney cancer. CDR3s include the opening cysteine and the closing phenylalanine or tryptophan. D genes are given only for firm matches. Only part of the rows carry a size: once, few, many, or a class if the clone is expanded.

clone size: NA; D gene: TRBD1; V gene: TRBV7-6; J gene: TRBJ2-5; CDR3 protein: CASSPGTGVAEQETQYF; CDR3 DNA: TGTGCCAGCAGCCCCGGGACAGGGGTAGCGGAGCAAGAGACCCAGTACTTC
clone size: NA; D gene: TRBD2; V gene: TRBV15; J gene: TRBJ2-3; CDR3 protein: CATSRDSTGGPEDTQYF; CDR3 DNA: TGTGCCACCAGCAGAGATTCAACGGGAGGGCCAGAAGATACGCAGTATTTT
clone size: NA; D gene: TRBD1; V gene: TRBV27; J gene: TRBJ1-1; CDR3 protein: CASSLSTSGGEAFF; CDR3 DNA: TGTGCCAGCAGTTTATCGACGTCAGGGGGGGAAGCTTTCTTT
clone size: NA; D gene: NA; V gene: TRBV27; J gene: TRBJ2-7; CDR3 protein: CASRTSYEQYF; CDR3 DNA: TGTGCCAGCAGGACGAGCTACGAGCAGTACTTC
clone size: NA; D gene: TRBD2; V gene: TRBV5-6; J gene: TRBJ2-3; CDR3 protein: CASSSSFSGRAADTQYF; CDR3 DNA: TGTGCCAGCAGCTCTTCCTTTAGCGGGAGGGCCGCAGATACGCAGTATTTT
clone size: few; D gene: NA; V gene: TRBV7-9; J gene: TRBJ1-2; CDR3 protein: CATRTQGLGYTF; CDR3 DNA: TGTGCCACCAGGACCCAGGGTCTTGGCTACACCTTC
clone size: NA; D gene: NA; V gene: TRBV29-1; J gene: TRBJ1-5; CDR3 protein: CSVEESGNQPQHF; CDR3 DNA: TGCAGCGTTGAAGAGTCGGGCAATCAGCCCCAGCATTTT
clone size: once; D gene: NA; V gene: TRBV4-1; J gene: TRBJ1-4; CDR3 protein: CASSHGPSTGYREKLFF; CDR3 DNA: TGCGCCAGCAGCCATGGGCCAAGCACAGGGTACCGGGAAAAACTGTTTTTT
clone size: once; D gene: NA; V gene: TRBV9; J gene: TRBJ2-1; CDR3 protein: CASSVDPGGNEQFF; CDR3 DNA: TGTGCCAGCAGCGTTGATCCCGGGGGAAATGAGCAGTTCTTC
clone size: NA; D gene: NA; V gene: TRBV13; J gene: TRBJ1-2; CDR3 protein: CASSPSSGPIYGYTF; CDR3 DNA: TGTGCCAGCAGCCCGTCCTCGGGACCCATCTATGGCTACACCTTC
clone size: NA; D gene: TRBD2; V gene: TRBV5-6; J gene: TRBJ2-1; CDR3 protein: CASSLTSGGAYNEQFF; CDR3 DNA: TGTGCCAGCAGCCTAACTAGCGGGGGGGCCTACAATGAGCAGTTCTTC
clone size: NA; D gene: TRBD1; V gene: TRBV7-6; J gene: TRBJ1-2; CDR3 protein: CASSRFQGAEGYTF; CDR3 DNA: TGTGCCAGCAGCCGCTTCCAGGGGGCAGAAGGCTACACCTTC
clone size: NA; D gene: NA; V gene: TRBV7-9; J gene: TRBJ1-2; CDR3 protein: CASSFQEGEGYTF; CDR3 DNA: TGTGCCAGCAGCTTCCAGGAAGGAGAAGGCTACACCTTC
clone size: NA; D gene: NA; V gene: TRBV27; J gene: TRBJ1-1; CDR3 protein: CASSFSGPVTEAFF; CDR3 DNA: TGTGCCAGCAGTTTTTCCGGTCCGGTCACTGAAGCTTTCTTT
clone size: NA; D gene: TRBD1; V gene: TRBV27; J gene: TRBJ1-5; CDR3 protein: CASSLKPLDRVPAPAF; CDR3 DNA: TGTGCCAGCAGTTTAAAACCCCTAGACAGGGTACCAGCCCCAGCATTT
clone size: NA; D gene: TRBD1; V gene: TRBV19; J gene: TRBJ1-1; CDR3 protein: CASEGQGLEAFF; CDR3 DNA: TGTGCCAGCGAGGGACAGGGACTTGAAGCTTTCTTT
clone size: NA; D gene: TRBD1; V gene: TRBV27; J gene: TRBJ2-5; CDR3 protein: CASSPEQGLQTQYF; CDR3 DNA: TGTGCCAGCAGTCCGGAACAGGGGCTGCAGACCCAGTACTTC
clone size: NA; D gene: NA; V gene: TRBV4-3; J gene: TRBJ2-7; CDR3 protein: CASSQETSYEQYF; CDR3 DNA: TGCGCCAGCAGCCAAGAAACATCCTACGAGCAGTACTTC
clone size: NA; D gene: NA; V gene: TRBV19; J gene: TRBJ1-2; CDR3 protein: CASSSNRVGYTF; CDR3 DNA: TGTGCCAGTAGTAGCAACAGGGTTGGCTACACCTTC
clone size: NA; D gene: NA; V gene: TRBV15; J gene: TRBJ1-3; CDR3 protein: CATSPEAGNTIYF; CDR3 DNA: TGTGCCACCAGCCCTGAAGCTGGAAACACCATATATTTT
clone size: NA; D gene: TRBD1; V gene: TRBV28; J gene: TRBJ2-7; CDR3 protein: CASSPWGQGYYEQYF; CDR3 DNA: TGTGCCAGCAGTCCCTGGGGACAGGGCTACTACGAGCAGTACTTC
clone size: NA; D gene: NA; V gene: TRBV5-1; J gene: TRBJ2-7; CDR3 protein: CASSLAPSYEQYF; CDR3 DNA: TGCGCCAGCAGCCTCGCCCCTTCCTACGAGCAGTACTTC
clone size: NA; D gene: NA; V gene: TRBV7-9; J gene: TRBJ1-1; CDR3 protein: CASSLAHLGPEAFF; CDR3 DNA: TGTGCCAGCAGCTTAGCGCACCTCGGACCTGAAGCTTTCTTT
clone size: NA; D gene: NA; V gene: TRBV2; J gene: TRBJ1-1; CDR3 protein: CASSLVEAFF; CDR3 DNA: TGTGCCAGCAGCCTTGTTGAAGCTTTCTTT
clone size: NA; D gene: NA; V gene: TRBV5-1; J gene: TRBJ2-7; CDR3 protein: CASSFSAGHEQYF; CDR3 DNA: TGCGCCAGCAGCTTTTCAGCGGGTCACGAGCAGTACTTC
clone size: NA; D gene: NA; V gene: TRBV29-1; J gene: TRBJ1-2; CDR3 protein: CSVLGGLDGYTF; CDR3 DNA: TGCAGCGTTCTAGGGGGTCTGGATGGCTACACCTTC
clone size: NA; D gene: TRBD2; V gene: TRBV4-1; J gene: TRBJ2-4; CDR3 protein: CASSQESAGGFKNIQYF; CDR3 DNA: TGCGCCAGCAGCCAAGAGTCAGCGGGGGGGTTTAAAAACATTCAGTACTTC